Following are 24 T cell receptor beta chains from one sample sequenced in a study of human T cells and chemical hapten exposure. Time point indicated: pre-sensitization, week 0. Treatment described: therapeutic diphenylcyclopropenone sensitization with weekly scalp DPC. Via MiXCR, TCRdb re-called the RACE reads, giving one row per CDR3 protein. The sample comprises about 380,000 distinct CDR3 sequences, 5% to 6.5% of which are singletons, and just over 2.5% rests with the top ten. Sequences were derived from whole blood, sampled in connection with sensitization to the hapten diphenylcyclopropenone (DPC). The receptor source for this set is a woman between 50 and 59 years old with alopecia areata. Some clones in this sample may be carry-over from other donors' samples.

In its sample, this clonotype was seen a few times. V and J are TRBV7-2 and TRBJ1-5; D perhaps matches TRBD1 (5 bases). CDR1 and CDR2 from the germline V gene are SGHTA and FQGNSA. The CDR3 consists of 14 residues. The ends were cut back, 5 bases at V and 3 bases at J, with 11 bases in the middle. CDR3 in DNA: TGTGCCAGCAGCGGTGGGGGTATCAATCAGCCCCAGCATTTT. The encoded protein is CASSGGGINQPQHF.

The table lists this clonotype with many counts. The chain joins TRBV21-1 to TRBJ2-3; TRBD1, the table's D call, was not compared with the DNA. TRBV21-1 is a recognized pseudogene. The CDR3 has 16 amino acids. CDR3 amino acids: CASSPARGGNTDTQYF. The CDR3 region has the DNA TGTGCCAGCAGCCCCGCCCGGGGGGGGAACACAGATACGCAGTATTTT.

This clonotype was counted many times. This chain uses TRBV29-1 with TRBJ1-1; maybe TRBD1 (6 bases). V lost 5 bases and J 7 bases, leaving 20 bases between the germline ends. The CDR3 spans 14 residues. Germline V CDR1 and CDR2: SQVTM, ANQGSEA. The CDR3: CSVTSDRQLLEAFF. The CDR3 nucleotides are TGCAGCGTTACCTCCGACAGGCAGCTCCTTGAAGCTTTCTTT.

There are a few counts of this clonotype. In DNA form, the CDR3 reads TGTGCCAGCAGCCCCGAGGTTGTGTATACGCAGTATTTT. It specifies CASSPEVVYTQYF. The chain employs TRBV25-1 and TRBJ2-3, with D uncertain. The CDR3 loop spans 13 amino acids. V was cut by 6 bases and J by 7 bases, with 14 bases left in between. Germline V gene sequence: CDR1 MGHDK, CDR2 SYGVNS.

The V gene is TRBV5-4, the J gene TRBJ1-6; D possibly corresponds to TRBD1 (5 bases). Germline V gives CDR1 SGHNT, CDR2 YYREEE (reference sequence). This CDR3 is 15 amino acids long. The V end lost 1 base, the J end lost 5 bases, and 10 bases lay between the germline ends. CDR3 coding DNA: TGTGCCAGCAGCTTGACGGACACAGATAATTCACCCCTCCACTTT. As protein: CASSLTDTDNSPLHF.

This clonotype showed up many times. The chain uses TRBV27 and TRBJ2-3; 12 bases are shared with TRBD1. V lost 5 bases, J lost 4 bases, and 13 bases stayed unmatched. Germline V lookup: CDR1 MNHEY, CDR2 SMNVEV (reference sequence). The CDR3 runs 18 residues. The CDR3 here is CASSIRDRGRGVSDTQYF. CDR3 sequence (DNA): TGTGCCAGCAGTATCCGGGACAGGGGGCGAGGTGTGTCAGATACGCAGTATTTT.

The rearrangement uses TRBV5-1 and TRBJ1-6; the D gene is possibly TRBD1 (5 bases). V lost 0 bases and J lost 8, with 9 bases in between. The germline V gene encodes CDR1 SGHRS and CDR2 YFSETQ. The CDR3 consists of 14 residues. The CDR3 is CASSLGGKDSPLHF. DNA of the CDR3: TGCGCCAGCAGCTTGGGGGGCAAAGATTCACCCCTCCACTTT.

CDR3 amino acids: CASSQTGTLSNQPQHF. The CDR3, as DNA: TGTGCCAGCAGCCAAACCGGGACCCTAAGCAATCAGCCCCAGCATTTT. The chain recombines TRBV3-1 with TRBJ1-5; D possibly corresponds to TRBD1 (5 bases). The germline CDR1 and CDR2 sequences are LGHDT and YNNKEL (reference sequence). V lost 2 bases and J lost 1, with 12 bases in between. The CDR3 is 16 amino acids.

J is TRBJ2-6 and V is TRBV5-4; 8 nucleotides agree with TRBD2. V gave up 3 bases and J gave up 2 bases; unmatched junction bases: 4. Germline V gene data show CDR1 as SGHNT and CDR2 as YYREEE (reference sequence). This CDR3 spans 16 amino acids. Here the CDR3 DNA reads TGTGCCAGCAGCTGGCGTAGCGGGACTGGGGCCAACGTCCTGACTTTC. Its translation is CASSWRSGTGANVLTF. Drawing the rest from reference TRBV5-4 and TRBJ2-6, the complete variable domain is ETGVTQSPTHLIKTRGQQVTLRCSSQSGHNTVSWYQQALGQGPQFIFQYYREEENGRGNFPPRFSGLQFPNYSSELNVNALELDDSALYLCASSWRSGTGANVLTFGAGSRLTVL.

A few counts support this clonotype. The rearrangement joins TRBV3-1 to TRBJ2-3, with TRBD1 matching 7 bases. The CDR3 consists of 16 residues. Per germline, CDR1 LGHDT and CDR2 YNNKEL (reference sequence). V gave up 1 base and J gave up 3 bases; unmatched junction bases: 7. This CDR3 reads CASSQGGGWGTDTQYF. The CDR3 region has the DNA TGTGCCAGCAGCCAAGGAGGGGGCTGGGGGACAGATACGCAGTATTTT.

The chain carries TRBV27 and TRBJ1-2; the match to TRBD1 covers 7 bases. Unmatched junction bases numbered 11, after V lost 3 bases and J lost 1 base. Germline V gives CDR1 MNHEY, CDR2 SMNVEV (reference sequence). The CDR3 loop spans 17 amino acids. CDR3 nucleotide sequence: TGTGCCAGCAGTTTGACAGGGATCGTCCGTAGTAACTATGGCTACACCTTC. It codes for CASSLTGIVRSNYGYTF.

A few counts support this clonotype. The chain is built from TRBV6-2 or TRBV6-3 and TRBJ2-5; the match to TRBD2 covers 11 bases. J lost 5 bases, V lost 2 bases, and 10 bases had no gene match. The CDR3 sequence is 17 residues long. Looked up from germline, CDR1 is MNHEY and CDR2 is SVGEGT. DNA of the CDR3: TGTGCCAGCAGTTACACGGAACTAGCGGGGGTCCAGGAGACCCAGTACTTC. Its protein is CASSYTELAGVQETQYF.

This clonotype occurred many times. V gene TRBV10-3 combines with J gene TRBJ2-3, with D hard to call. CDR1 and CDR2 (germline): ENHRY, SYGVKD. V lost 0 bases, J lost 2 bases, and 9 bases lay in between. This CDR3 region has 15 residues. For the CDR3, the DNA is TGTGCCATCAGTGAGTCAATAGCAGACACAGATACGCAGTATTTT. This translates into CAISESIADTDTQYF.

This clonotype occurred many times. The V call is TRBV20-1, the J call TRBJ2-3; D may match TRBD1 or TRBD2 (5 bases each). Germline V CDR1 and CDR2: DFQATT, SNEGSKA (reference sequence). The ends were cut back, 5 bases at V and 1 base at J, with 16 bases in the middle. CDR3 length: 15 amino acids. The CDR3 DNA is TGCAGTGCTGTCGTTCCGGGGCGAGGCACAGATACGCAGTATTTT. Residues: CSAVVPGRGTDTQYF.

This clonotype has ten or more counts. V gene TRBV14 combines with J gene TRBJ1-1; D call uncertain. Deletions cut 0 bases from V and 5 bases from J, with 7 bases between. CDR3 length equals 13 residues. The germline V gene encodes CDR1 SGHDN and CDR2 FVKESK. This CDR3 is CASSQDPVTEAFF. Here the CDR3 DNA reads TGTGCCAGCAGCCAAGACCCGGTAACTGAAGCTTTCTTT.

This clonotype was detected ten times or more. This sequence joins TRBV9 and TRBJ2-5, with D perhaps given as TRBD1 or TRBD2 (6 bases each). Germline assignment: CDR1 SGDLS and CDR2 YYNGEE. V was pared by 3 bases and J by 6 bases, with 15 bases between. This CDR3 is built from 14 residues. The CDR3 bases are TGTGCCAGCAGCGCTGGGGGCCGGGAGAAGACCCAGTACTTC. The encoded protein is CASSAGGREKTQYF.

This clonotype was counted many times. The rearrangement uses TRBV6-5 and TRBJ1-6; 10 positions match TRBD1. The CDR3 has 14 residues. The J segment lost 8 bases and the V segment lost 6 bases, leaving 4 bases of the junction unmatched. CDR1 MNHEY and CDR2 SVGAGI come from the germline V gene. In nucleotides, the CDR3 is TGTGCCAGCAGGACGGGACAGGGGTATTCACCCCTCCACTTT. As protein: CASRTGQGYSPLHF.

This clonotype has a count of ten or more. The chain carries TRBV12-3 or TRBV12-4 and TRBJ2-5; 9 bases are a match to TRBD2. The CDR3 has 14 residues. V dropped 5 bases and J dropped 4; count of bases not matched to a gene: 5. CDR3 in amino acids: CASSPRSGGETQYF. The CDR3 region has the DNA TGTGCCAGCAGTCCACGTAGCGGGGGAGAGACCCAGTACTTC.

V is TRBV24-1 and J is TRBJ2-1; 9 nucleotides line up with TRBD1. Germline-derived CDR1 and CDR2 are KGHDR and SFDVKD. The CDR3 runs 17 residues. V was clipped by 2 bases and J by 6 bases; unmatched bases: 10. CDR3 DNA: TGTGCCACCAGTGATTCGGTTACAGGGGGCATGGGCAATGAGCAGTTCTTC. It translates to CATSDSVTGGMGNEQFF.

This clonotype has a count of ten or more. This chain joins TRBV29-1 and TRBJ1-5; 7 positions match TRBD1. Germline V gives CDR1 SQVTM, CDR2 ANQGSEA. The CDR3 contains 16 residues. Trimming took 7 bases from V and 5 from J; bases not matched to a gene: 17. CDR3 bases: TGCAGCGCCTTAATATCGGACAGGCCAGCGGATCAGCCCCAGCATTTT. Translating it yields CSALISDRPADQPQHF. Full variable domain (outside the CDR3, taken from reference TRBV29-1 and TRBJ1-5): SAVISQKPSRDICQRGTSLTIQCQVDSQVTMMFWYRQQPGQSLTLIATANQGSEATYESGFVIDKFPISRPNLTFSTLTVSNMSPEDSSIYLCSALISDRPADQPQHFGDGTRLSIL.

V is TRBV28 and J is TRBJ1-5, with D uncertain. The CDR3 loop spans 16 amino acids. V was pared by 7 bases and J by 0 bases, with 16 bases between. Germline loops: CDR1 MDHEN, CDR2 SYDVKM. CDR3 in amino acids: CASTLRSFSSNQPQHF. CDR3 coding DNA: TGTGCCAGCACCCTCAGGAGTTTCTCTAGCAATCAGCCCCAGCATTTT.

This chain joins TRBV5-6 and TRBJ1-1; the D is unclear. CDR3 length: 12 residues. Per germline, CDR1 SGHDT and CDR2 YYEEEE. V was shortened by 2 bases and J by 8 bases, with 10 bases between the two germline ends. Written as DNA, the CDR3 is TGTGCCAGCAGCTTACCGGGGTCCGAAGCTTTCTTT. Translating it yields CASSLPGSEAFF.

The V and J genes are TRBV7-8 and TRBJ2-1; TRBD2 is a possible D gene (5 bases). This CDR3 has 12 amino acids. CDR1 and CDR2 from the germline V gene are SGHVS and FQNEAQ. V was trimmed by 1 base and J by 12 bases, leaving 10 bases between them. The CDR3 sequence is CASSLVDSGQFF. The CDR3 nucleotides are TGTGCCAGCAGCTTAGTGGACTCTGGGCAGTTCTTC.

This clonotype was found many times. The chain couples TRBV15 to TRBJ2-1; 11 bases agree with TRBD1. The CDR3 runs to 14 residues. Germline trimming cut 7 bases from V and 8 bases from J; bases unmatched to any gene: 7. The V gene's germline CDR1 is LNHNV and CDR2 YYDKDF (reference sequence). CDR3 sequence (DNA): TGTGCCACCAACCCCCGGACAGGGGGCGATGAGCAGTTCTTC. It encodes CATNPRTGGDEQFF.